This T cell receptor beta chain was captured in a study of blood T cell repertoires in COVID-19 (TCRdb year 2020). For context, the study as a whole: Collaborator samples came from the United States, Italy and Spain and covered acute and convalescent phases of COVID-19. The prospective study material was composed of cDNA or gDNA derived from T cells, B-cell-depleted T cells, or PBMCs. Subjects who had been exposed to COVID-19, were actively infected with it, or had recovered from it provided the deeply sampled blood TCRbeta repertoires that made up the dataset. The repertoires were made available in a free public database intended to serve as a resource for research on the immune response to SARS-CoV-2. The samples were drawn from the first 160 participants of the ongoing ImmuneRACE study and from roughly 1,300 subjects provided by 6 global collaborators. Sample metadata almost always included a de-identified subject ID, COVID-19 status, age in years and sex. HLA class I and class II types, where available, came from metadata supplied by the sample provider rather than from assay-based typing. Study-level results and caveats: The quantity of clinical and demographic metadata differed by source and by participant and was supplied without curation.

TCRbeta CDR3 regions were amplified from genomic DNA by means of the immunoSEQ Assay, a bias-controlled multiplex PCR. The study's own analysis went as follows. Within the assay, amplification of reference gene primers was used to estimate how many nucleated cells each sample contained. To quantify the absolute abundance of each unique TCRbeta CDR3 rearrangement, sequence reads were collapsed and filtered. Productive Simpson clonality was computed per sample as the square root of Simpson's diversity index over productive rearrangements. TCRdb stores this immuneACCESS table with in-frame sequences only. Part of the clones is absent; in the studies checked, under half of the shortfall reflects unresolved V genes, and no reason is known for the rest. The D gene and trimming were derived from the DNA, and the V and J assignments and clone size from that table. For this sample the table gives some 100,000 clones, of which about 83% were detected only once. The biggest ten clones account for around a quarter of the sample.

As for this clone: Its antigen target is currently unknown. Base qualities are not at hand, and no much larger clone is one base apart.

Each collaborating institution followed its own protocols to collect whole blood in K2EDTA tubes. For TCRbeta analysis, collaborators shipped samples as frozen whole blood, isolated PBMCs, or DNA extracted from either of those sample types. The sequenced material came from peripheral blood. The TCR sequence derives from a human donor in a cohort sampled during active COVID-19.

The base sequence is TGTGCCACCTCGGACAGGAGTTCCTACGAGCAGTACTTC. This yields the protein CATSDRSSYEQYF. The chain is made from TRBV19 and TRBJ2-7; 7 nucleotides in the junction match TRBD1. The germline V gene (reference sequence) gives CDR1 as LNHDA and CDR2 as SQIVND. Unmatched junction bases come to 7, with V trimmed by 10 bases and J by 1 base. Counted from cysteine to phenylalanine, this CDR3 has 13 amino acids. The retained sequence is limited to the CDR3, 39 bases, with the frame set at the first base.